The 20 T cell receptor beta chains below were found in one sample sequenced in a study of response to subunit inactivated influenza vaccine. TCRdb reprocessed the RT-PCR reads via MiXCR and lists one record per CDR3 protein. This sample has a few hundred thousand distinct CDR3 sequences, with about 14% found just once. This specimen consisted of PBMCs from blood, obtained 11 to 12 days after vaccination. The receptor source for this set is a middle-aged man who received an inactivated influenza vaccine.

Regarding this clonotype: The conserved closing phenylalanine or tryptophan is absent in this CDR3, likely reflecting a read error. V is TRBV29-1 and J is TRBJ1-2; possible D gene TRBD1, 6 bases. Germline lookup yields CDR1 SQVTM and CDR2 ANQGSEA. Between the trimmed V and J ends, which lost 5 bases and 4 bases, there was a span of 14 bases. This CDR3 comprises 13 residues. DNA for the CDR3: TGCAGCGTTATCGGCCAGGGGATCTATGGCTACACCTAC. Amino acid sequence: CSVIGQGIYGYTY.

The genes are TRBV5-1 and TRBJ2-7, with 9 bases fitting TRBD1. The CDR3 covers 16 residues. Trimming took 4 bases from V and 0 from J; bases not matched to a gene: 8. CDR1 is SGHRS, CDR2 YFSETQ, per germline. In DNA, the CDR3 is TGCGCCAGCAGCCTTACAGGGGGCCGCCTCTCCTACGAGCAGTACTTC. Translation: CASSLTGGRLSYEQYF.

The table lists this clonotype with a few counts. CDR3 sequence: CASSLGFDPGFETQYF. CDR3 coding DNA: TGCGCCAGCAGCTTGGGGTTTGACCCGGGTTTTGAGACCCAGTACTTC. The chain links TRBV5-1 to TRBJ2-5; D remains unclear. Deletions cut 0 bases from V and 5 bases from J, with 17 bases between. Germline V gene sequence: CDR1 SGHRS, CDR2 YFSETQ. This CDR3 is 16 amino acids long.

The CDR3 sequence is CASSVAGTTYEQYF. Written as DNA, the CDR3 is TGTGCCAGCAGCGTTGCCGGGACTACCTACGAGCAGTACTTC. The genes are TRBV28 and TRBJ2-7; 7 nucleotides line up with TRBD2. With V trimmed by 6 bases and J by 2 bases, 7 bases remained unmatched. CDR1 and CDR2 (germline): MDHEN, SYDVKM. The CDR3 sequence is 14 residues long.

The rearrangement uses TRBV5-5 and TRBJ2-3; 10 nucleotides align to TRBD2. This CDR3 contains 15 residues. From germline, CDR1 is SGHKS and CDR2 YYEKEE (reference sequence). The trim removed 3 bases at V and 1 base at J, leaving 2 bases unmatched. DNA of the CDR3: TGTGCCAGCAGCTCGACTAGCGGGCGCACAGATACGCAGTATTTT. Its translation is CASSSTSGRTDTQYF. The complete variable domain, with remaining parts taken from reference TRBV5-5 and TRBJ2-3, reads DAGVTQSPTHLIKTRGQQVTLRCSPISGHKSVSWYQQVLGQGPQFIFQYYEKEERGRGNFPDRFSARQFPNYSSELNVNALLLGDSALYLCASSSTSGRTDTQYFGPGTRLTVL.

This rearrangement joins TRBV27 to TRBJ2-7; TRBD1 is a possible D gene (6 bases). This CDR3 is built from 14 residues. The V gene lost 10 bases and the J gene lost 0 bases, with 16 bases spanning the gap. Germline-derived CDR1 and CDR2 are MNHEY and SMNVEV (reference sequence). In nucleotides, the CDR3 is TGTGCCATTCGACCGGACAGTTTCTCCTACGAGCAGTACTTC. Protein: CAIRPDSFSYEQYF.

The chain carries TRBV7-9 and TRBJ2-3, with 14 bases lining up with TRBD2. Germline V lookup: CDR1 SEHNR, CDR2 FQNEAQ (reference sequence). The trim removed 5 bases at V and 4 bases at J, leaving 5 bases unmatched. The CDR3 consists of 16 residues. CDR3 amino acids: CASSPRGLAGADTQYF. Written as DNA, the CDR3 is TGTGCCAGCAGCCCCCGGGGACTAGCGGGGGCAGATACGCAGTATTTT.

This clonotype was counted a few times. This chain connects TRBV6-6 to TRBJ2-3; D is unresolved. The germline V gene encodes CDR1 MNHNY and CDR2 SVGAGI (reference sequence). CDR3 length equals 13 residues. V gave up 2 bases and J gave up 2 bases, with 5 bases separating them. CDR3 nucleotide sequence: TGTGCCAGCAGTTACCCTGCCACAGATACGCAGTATTTT. Encoded protein: CASSYPATDTQYF.

The chain couples TRBV6-2 or TRBV6-3 to TRBJ2-7; 9 nucleotides agree with TRBD1. The germline V gene encodes CDR1 MNHEY and CDR2 SVGEGT. The CDR3 consists of 13 residues. Trimming cost V 7 bases and J 2 bases; bases outside gene matches: 3. The CDR3 reads CASTDRGPYEQYF. As DNA, the CDR3 is TGTGCCAGCACGGACAGGGGTCCCTACGAGCAGTACTTC.

This clonotype came up a few times. The CDR3 spells CASSFDLIEQYF. The CDR3 nucleotides are TGTGCCAGCAGCTTTGACTTGATCGAGCAGTACTTC. The V gene is TRBV7-9, the J gene TRBJ2-7; D remains unclear. The CDR3 is 12 amino acids. Germline CDR1 SEHNR, CDR2 FQNEAQ (reference sequence). V was trimmed by 3 bases and J by 6 bases, leaving 9 bases between them.

This clonotype occurred a few times. This sequence joins TRBV5-6 and TRBJ2-7, with TRBD2 matching over 14 bases. J gave up 2 bases and V 0 bases, and 13 bases lay outside the gene matches. Germline V lookup: CDR1 SGHDT, CDR2 YYEEEE. The CDR3 contains 20 residues. In DNA, the CDR3 is TGTGCCAGCAGCTTGGTCCTGGGACTAGCGGGGGTGAGACCGACCTACGAGCAGTACTTC. The encoded protein is CASSLVLGLAGVRPTYEQYF. Full variable domain (rest looked up from reference TRBV5-6 and TRBJ2-7): DAGVTQSPTHLIKTRGQQVTLRCSPKSGHDTVSWYQQALGQGPQFIFQYYEEEERQRGNFPDRFSGHQFPNYSSELNVNALLLGDSALYLCASSLVLGLAGVRPTYEQYFGPGTRLTVT.

This clonotype was seen more than once but under ten times. The chain carries TRBV5-1 and TRBJ2-7; 7 nucleotides agree with TRBD2. The CDR3 loop spans 16 amino acids. CDR1 SGHRS and CDR2 YFSETQ come from the germline V gene. The ends lost 0 bases at V and 3 bases at J; junction bases unmatched: 9. This CDR3 reads CASSLAPGGSGYEQYF. The CDR3 nucleotides read TGCGCCAGCAGCTTGGCCCCGGGAGGTAGCGGCTACGAGCAGTACTTC.

This clonotype was recorded at least ten times. The CDR3 DNA reads as TGTGCCAGCAGCCGGACGGAGACTGAAGCTTTCTTT. This codes for CASSRTETEAFF. The V call is TRBV12-3 or TRBV12-4, the J call TRBJ1-1, with D uncertain. V was shortened by 6 bases and J by 5 bases, with 10 bases between the two germline ends. The CDR3 extends over 12 amino acids.

The rearrangement links TRBV5-1 to TRBJ2-7, with TRBD2 as a possible D gene (6 bases). CDR1 and CDR2 (germline): SGHRS, YFSETQ. V was trimmed by 4 bases and J by 2 bases, leaving 19 bases between them. The CDR3 contains 16 residues. The CDR3 reads CASSLTVRDSAYEQYF. CDR3 in DNA: TGCGCCAGCAGCCTTACGGTCCGGGACTCCGCCTACGAGCAGTACTTC.

In its sample, this clonotype was seen a few times. The chain recombines TRBV15 with TRBJ2-7; 10 positions agree with TRBD1. Germline V lookup: CDR1 LNHNV, CDR2 YYDKDF (reference sequence). This CDR3 has 14 amino acids. The J segment lost 3 bases and the V segment lost 8 bases, leaving 7 bases of the junction unmatched. CDR3 region: CATQEGTGVYEQYF. CDR3 DNA sequence: TGTGCCACCCAGGAGGGGACAGGGGTCTACGAGCAGTACTTC.

This clonotype was picked up a small number of times. The chain uses TRBV11-2 and TRBJ1-6; 9 bases line up with TRBD1. From germline, CDR1 is SGHAT and CDR2 FQNNGV. V trimming: 3 bases; J trimming: 6 bases; junction bases outside the gene matches: 3. The CDR3 length is 15 residues. In DNA, the CDR3 is TGTGCCAGCAGCTTCGGACAGGGGACTAATTCACCCCTCCACTTT. Amino acid sequence: CASSFGQGTNSPLHF.

This clonotype came up a few times. The genes are TRBV5-1 and TRBJ1-6; D gene ambiguous. Trimming took 0 bases from V and 5 from J, leaving 9 bases between them. Germline V lookup: CDR1 SGHRS, CDR2 YFSETQ. The CDR3 is 15 amino acids. This CDR3 reads CASSLEGMNNSPLHF. The CDR3 DNA reads TGCGCCAGCAGCTTGGAAGGGATGAATAATTCACCCCTCCACTTT.

This clonotype occurred a few times. The chain couples TRBV29-1 to TRBJ2-1; 10 bases match TRBD2. This CDR3 comprises 18 residues. The germline V gene encodes CDR1 SQVTM and CDR2 ANQGSEA. V trimming: 4 bases; J trimming: 1 base; junction bases outside the gene matches: 13. In DNA form, the CDR3 reads TGCAGCGTTGTTCAGCTGAGCGGGGGGGCATGGTCCTACAATGAGCAGTTCTTC. This gives the protein CSVVQLSGGAWSYNEQFF.

The rearrangement links TRBV28 to TRBJ2-7, with TRBD2 as a possible D gene (6 bases). V lost 6 bases to trimming and J lost 3 bases, with 18 bases between them. Germline V gene sequence: CDR1 MDHEN, CDR2 SYDVKM. This CDR3 contains 15 residues. The chain's CDR3 is CASRGVVDYGYEQYF. The CDR3, as DNA: TGTGCCAGCAGGGGAGTGGTGGACTACGGCTACGAGCAGTACTTC.

The V gene is TRBV11-2, the J gene TRBJ2-5; D is unresolved. CDR1 and CDR2 from the germline V gene are SGHAT and FQNNGV. The germline V and J ends were trimmed by 5 bases and 2 bases, with 12 bases remaining between them. The CDR3 consists of 14 residues. This CDR3 is CASSQKNRQETQYF. The CDR3 DNA reads TGTGCCAGCAGCCAAAAAAACCGGCAAGAGACCCAGTACTTC.